Listed here is a single TCR beta chain. CDR1 and CDR2 (germline): LNHDA, SQIVND (reference sequence). CDR3 length: 18 amino acids. V dropped 7 bases and J dropped 0 bases, with 22 bases sitting between them. Per the original data handling: The authors estimated nucleated cell counts from reference gene primer amplification. Only in-frame clones appear in the TCRdb table, and some are missing; sequencing was by immunoSEQ multiplex PCR. V, J and clone size reflect that table, while D and trimming were determined from the DNA. Among a few hundred thousand clones, about four fifths were seen once, and the ten largest hold approximately 2%. The data were taken from a study of blood T cell repertoires in COVID-19. Study summary: From the United States, Italy and Spain came samples of acute and convalescent COVID-19.

This TCR was sampled from a young man who had recovered from COVID-19. The source material was peripheral blood. The genes are TRBV19 and TRBJ1-5; possible D gene TRBD1, 6 bases. The CDR3 here is CASTPTFRQVVSNQPQHF. In DNA, the CDR3 is TGTGCCAGTACCCCCACCTTTCGACAGGTCGTTAGCAATCAGCCCCAGCATTTT.